This section outlines one T cell receptor (beta chain) sequence together with its context. Patients of the Seattle cohort, enrolled during active infection, were followed longitudinally. This specimen belongs to a study of blood T cell repertoires in COVID-19. As for the study in general: Sites across the United States, Italy and Spain contributed samples from acute and convalescent COVID-19. The cDNA or gDNA used as material had been derived from T cells, B-cell-depleted T cells, or PBMCs.

Profiled with immunoSEQ multiplex PCR; TCRdb holds only in-frame clones, not every one. The table records 150,000 to 200,000 clones, around 92% of them present only once. V dropped 0 bases and J dropped 4 bases, with 13 bases sitting between them. The CDR3 length is 15 residues. Germline loops: CDR1 SGDLS, CDR2 YYNGEE. The specimen sequenced was peripheral blood. The clonotype comes from a man aged 25 to 45 with COVID-19, enrolled during active disease. The chain employs TRBV9 and TRBJ1-2, with D perhaps TRBD1 (5 bases). The CDR3 reads CASSVEFGGAYGYTF. CDR3 coding DNA: TGTGCCAGCAGCGTAGAGTTCGGGGGTGCCTATGGCTACACCTTC.